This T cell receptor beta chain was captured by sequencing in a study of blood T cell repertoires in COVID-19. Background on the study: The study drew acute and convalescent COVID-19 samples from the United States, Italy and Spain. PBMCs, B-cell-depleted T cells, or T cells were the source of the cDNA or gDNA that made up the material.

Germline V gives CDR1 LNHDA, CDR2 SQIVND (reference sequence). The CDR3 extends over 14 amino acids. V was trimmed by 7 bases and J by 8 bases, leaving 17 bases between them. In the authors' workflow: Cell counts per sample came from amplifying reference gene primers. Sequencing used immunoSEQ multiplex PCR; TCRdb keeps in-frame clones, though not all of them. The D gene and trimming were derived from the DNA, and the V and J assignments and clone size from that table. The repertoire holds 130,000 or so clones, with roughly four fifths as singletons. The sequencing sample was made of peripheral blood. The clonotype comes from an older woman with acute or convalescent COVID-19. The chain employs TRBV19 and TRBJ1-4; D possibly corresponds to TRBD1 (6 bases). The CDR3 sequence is CASTDSWDVEKLFF. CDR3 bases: TGTGCCAGTACGGACAGCTGGGATGTCGAAAAACTGTTTTTT.